This TCR beta chain stems from a study of T cell responses to AZD1222 COVID-19 vaccine. This CDR3 is 13 amino acids long. The germline V gene encodes CDR1 MNHEY and CDR2 SMNVEV (reference sequence). The V end was cut by 8 bases, the J end by 2 bases, with 12 bases between. Profiling relied on immunoSEQ multiplex PCR, and the TCRdb table lists in-frame clones only, not all of them. Among just over 150,000 clones listed, 85% to 95% were seen once. The chain has TRBV27 and TRBJ1-2, with TRBD1 as a possible D gene (6 bases). Specimen: peripheral blood, collected 28 days after the second AZD1222 dose. This sequence was found in an adult who received the AZD1222 COVID-19 vaccine. The CDR3 region has the DNA TGTGCCAGCCGGCTACAGGGCAACTATGGCTACACCTTC. Translation gives CASRLQGNYGYTF.